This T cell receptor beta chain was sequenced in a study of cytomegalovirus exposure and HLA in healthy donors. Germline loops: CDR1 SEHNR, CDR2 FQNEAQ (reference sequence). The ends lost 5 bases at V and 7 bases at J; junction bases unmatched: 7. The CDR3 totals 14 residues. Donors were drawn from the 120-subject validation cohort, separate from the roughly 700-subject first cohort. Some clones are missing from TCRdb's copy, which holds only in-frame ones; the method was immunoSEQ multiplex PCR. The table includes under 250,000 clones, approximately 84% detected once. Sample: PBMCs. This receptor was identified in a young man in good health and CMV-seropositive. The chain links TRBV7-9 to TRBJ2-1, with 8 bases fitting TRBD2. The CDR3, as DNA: TGTGCCAGCAGCGTACTAGCGGCTGGGAATGAGCAGTTCTTC. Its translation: CASSVLAAGNEQFF.